What follows are 20 T cell receptor beta chains derived from one specimen sequenced in a study of T cells in Graves' hyperthyroidism and ophthalmopathy. Amplification of TCR beta CDR3 regions used RNA as the template. During a first-round RT-PCR of the TCR CDR3, the HTBI primer set was used. TCRdb redid the calling of the multiplex PCR reads with MiXCR, one entry per CDR3 protein. Of hundreds of thousands of distinct CDR3 sequences in the sample, approximately 15% were seen once. Sequencing was performed on blood. The receptors derive from a woman aged 30 to 39 with Graves' hyperthyroidism.

This clonotype has a count of ten or more. The rearrangement uses TRBV11-2 and TRBJ2-3; 7 bases align to TRBD2. Germline assignment: CDR1 SGHAT and CDR2 FQNNGV. J gave up 4 bases and V 2 bases, and 9 bases lay outside the gene matches. The CDR3 totals 16 residues. The CDR3 protein is CASSLRFRTSPDTQYF. CDR3 nucleotide sequence: TGTGCCAGCAGCTTACGTTTCAGGACTAGTCCAGATACGCAGTATTTT.

At least ten counts were recorded for this clonotype. The rearrangement uses TRBV7-9 and TRBJ2-7; D not resolved. The CDR3 covers 14 residues. Trimming left V 1 base short and J 7 bases short, with 14 bases between. The germline gives CDR1 SEHNR, CDR2 FQNEAQ (reference sequence). In DNA, the CDR3 is TGTGCCAGCAGCTTAGGTGGTATTCCGGAGGAGCAGTACTTC. Protein sequence: CASSLGGIPEEQYF.

This clonotype was observed a few times. The J gene is TRBJ2-1, the V gene TRBV24-1; 10 positions match TRBD2. This CDR3 has 14 amino acids. The J segment lost 8 bases and the V segment lost 6 bases, leaving 6 bases of the junction unmatched. In germline, CDR1 is KGHDR, CDR2 SFDVKD. The CDR3 sequence is CATSKAGGSDEQFF. In nucleotides, the CDR3 is TGTGCCACCAGTAAAGCGGGAGGGTCGGATGAGCAGTTCTTC.

This clonotype came up many times. One end of the junction is discordant with germline, which a read error may explain. The chain recombines TRBV5-6 with TRBJ2-7, with TRBD1 as a possible D gene (5 bases). The CDR3 spans 12 residues. In germline, CDR1 is SGHDT, CDR2 YYEEEE. The CDR3 DNA is TGCGCCAGCAGCTTGACAGACTACGAGCAGTACTTC. This codes for CASSLTDYEQYF.

This chain connects TRBV2 to TRBJ2-7, with 10 bases aligning to TRBD1. Germline assignment: CDR1 SNHLY and CDR2 FYNNEI. This CDR3 spans 12 amino acids. Trimming took 11 bases from V and 5 from J; bases not matched to a gene: 6. The CDR3 nucleotides read TGTGCCTCCCGGGACAGGGGCCACGAGCAGTACTTC. Encoded protein: CASRDRGHEQYF.

In regard to this clonotype: With a much larger clone just one base away, this may be a read error. As the CDR3 is not closed by the conserved phenylalanine or tryptophan, this likely results from a read error. V and J are TRBV20-1 and TRBJ2-7; D is perhaps TRBD1 (7 bases). The ends were cut back, 3 bases at V and 4 bases at J, with 16 bases in the middle. In germline, CDR1 is DFQATT, CDR2 SNEGSKA (reference sequence). The CDR3 contains 14 residues. CDR3 DNA sequence: TGCAGTGCTAGGTCACCGACAGGGAGGTACGAGCAGTACCTC. Its translation is CSARSPTGRYEQYL.

The chain uses TRBV2 and TRBJ1-6, with D uncertain. The CDR3 is 12 residues long. The germline gives CDR1 SNHLY, CDR2 FYNNEI. Trimming shortened V by 8 bases and J by 7 bases, and 9 bases separated the two germline ends. CDR3 DNA sequence: TGTGCCAGCCTGGGTTGGAATTCACCCCTCCACTTT. Its translation is CASLGWNSPLHF.

The chain uses TRBV27 and TRBJ2-3; D gene uncertain. Germline-derived CDR1 and CDR2 are MNHEY and SMNVEV (reference sequence). The CDR3 length is 17 residues. V was clipped by 5 bases and J by 0 bases, with 18 bases between them. The CDR3 region is CASSLIDGRSSTDTQYF. The CDR3 DNA follows: TGTGCCAGCAGTCTAATCGATGGTAGATCTAGCACAGATACGCAGTATTTT.

This clonotype was found once. The chain uses TRBV9 and TRBJ1-1; D is unclear. Trimming stripped 3 bases from V and 11 bases from J, with 14 bases between. From germline, CDR1 is SGDLS and CDR2 YYNGEE. The CDR3 is made up of 12 amino acids. CDR3 nucleotides: TGTGCCAGCAGCGACATAAAAACGAGGGCTTTCTTT. The encoded protein is CASSDIKTRAFF.

The sample holds many counts of this clonotype. This chain connects TRBV15 to TRBJ2-7; D remains unclear. The CDR3 consists of 15 residues. Trimming removed 0 bases at V and 4 bases at J, with 13 bases between. Germline V gene lookup returns CDR1 LNHNV and CDR2 YYDKDF (reference sequence). CDR3 loop: CATSREPRISYEQYF. DNA of the CDR3: TGTGCCACCAGCAGAGAGCCCCGAATCTCTTACGAGCAGTACTTC.

This clonotype was seen at least ten times. The V gene is TRBV28, the J gene TRBJ1-4; D is perhaps TRBD1 (5 bases). This CDR3 has 14 amino acids. CDR1 and CDR2 (germline): MDHEN, SYDVKM. Trimming took off 0 bases at V and 6 bases at J, with 8 bases between the two ends. This CDR3 reads CASSLWQGDEKLFF. The CDR3 DNA reads as TGTGCCAGCAGTTTATGGCAGGGAGATGAAAAACTGTTTTTT. Looking up the rest from reference TRBV28 and TRBJ1-4 gives the full variable domain: DVKVTQSSRYLVKRTGEKVFLECVQDMDHENMFWYRQDPGLGLRLIYFSYDVKMKEKGDIPEGYSVSREKKERFSLILESASTNQTSMYLCASSLWQGDEKLFFGSGTQLSVL.

Ten or more counts support this clonotype. DNA of the CDR3: TGTGCCAGCAGCTTACGAAGGGGCCTCCCTGAAGCTTTCTTT. Translation: CASSLRRGLPEAFF. The chain employs TRBV7-2 and TRBJ1-1; possible D gene TRBD1, 5 bases. There are 14 residues in the CDR3. Per germline, CDR1 SGHTA and CDR2 FQGNSA. Trimming cost V 2 bases and J 6 bases, with 13 bases left between them.

This clonotype was seen a handful of times. This chain joins TRBV5-1 and TRBJ1-2, with D perhaps TRBD1 (6 bases). This CDR3 has 13 residues. V was trimmed by 0 bases and J by 8 bases, leaving 11 bases between them. Germline V gene data show CDR1 as SGHRS and CDR2 as YFSETQ. The CDR3 sequence: CASSLEGVGGYTF. CDR3 bases: TGCGCCAGCAGCTTGGAGGGGGTCGGGGGCTACACCTTC. Using reference TRBV5-1 and TRBJ1-2 for the parts outside the CDR3, the full variable domain is KAGVTQTPRYLIKTRGQQVTLSCSPISGHRSVSWYQQTPGQGLQFLFEYFSETQRNKGNFPGRFSGRQFSNSRSEMNVSTLELGDSALYLCASSLEGVGGYTFGSGTRLTVV.

The J gene is TRBJ2-7, the V gene TRBV9, with 8 bases aligning to TRBD2. Germline V lookup: CDR1 SGDLS, CDR2 YYNGEE. The CDR3 is made up of 15 amino acids. V was pared by 3 bases and J by 2 bases, with 7 bases of the junction left unmatched. The CDR3 DNA sequence: TGTGCCAGCAGCGCAATAGCGGGGAAGCCCTACGAGCAGTACTTC. Translated, it gives CASSAIAGKPYEQYF.

Only a few counts were recorded for this clonotype. This chain connects TRBV20-1 to TRBJ1-2; no firm D call. Trimming cost V 1 base and J 8 bases, with 11 bases left between them. Per the germline V gene, CDR1 is DFQATT and CDR2 is SNEGSKA (reference sequence). The CDR3 has 12 residues. CDR3 sequence reads: CSARGGRRGYTF. The CDR3 nucleotides read TGCAGTGCTAGAGGGGGTCGCAGAGGCTACACCTTC.

This clonotype came up many times. V gene TRBV29-1 combines with J gene TRBJ2-5, with a tentative D call TRBD1 (5 bases). The CDR3 is 13 residues long. In germline, CDR1 is SQVTM, CDR2 ANQGSEA. The ends were cut back, 7 bases at V and 7 bases at J, with 19 bases in the middle. The CDR3 spells CSALGQNRRTQYF. CDR3 DNA: TGCAGCGCCCTGGGGCAGAACCGGAGGACCCAGTACTTC.

There are many counts of this clonotype. The chain carries TRBV20-1 and TRBJ2-1; D is tentatively TRBD1 or TRBD2 (5 bases each). V was clipped by 6 bases and J by 8 bases, with 17 bases between them. CDR3 length: 13 residues. Germline V gene data show CDR1 as DFQATT and CDR2 as SNEGSKA (reference sequence). The CDR3, as DNA: TGCAGTGCCCAGGGACCAACCGGGGATGAGCAGTTCTTC. It encodes CSAQGPTGDEQFF.

A few counts support this clonotype. The chain employs TRBV20-1 and TRBJ2-4; the D is unclear. The V end lost 4 bases, the J end lost 0 bases, and 13 bases lay between the germline ends. CDR1 and CDR2 from the germline V gene are DFQATT and SNEGSKA (reference sequence). The CDR3 is 15 residues long. The CDR3: CSAIRLGSAKNIQYF. In DNA form, the CDR3 reads TGCAGTGCTATTCGGTTGGGGTCAGCCAAAAACATTCAGTACTTC.

In this sample, this clonotype turned up a few times. The rearrangement uses TRBV7-2 and TRBJ2-7; D tentatively fits TRBD1 or TRBD2 (5 bases each). Germline assignment: CDR1 SGHTA and CDR2 FQGNSA. This CDR3 is built from 17 residues. Trimming shortened V by 1 base and J by 0 bases, and 16 bases separated the two germline ends. The CDR3 DNA is TGTGCCAGCAGCTTAGAGCCTCCGACAGACTACTCCTACGAGCAGTACTTC. It specifies CASSLEPPTDYSYEQYF. Together with reference TRBV7-2 and TRBJ2-7, the CDR3 gives the full variable domain: GAGVSQSPSNKVTEKGKDVELRCDPISGHTALYWYRQSLGQGLEFLIYFQGNSAPDKSGLPSDRFSAERTGGSVSTLTIQRTQQEDSAVYLCASSLEPPTDYSYEQYFGPGTRLTVT.

This clonotype was counted a few times. This chain uses TRBV5-6 with TRBJ2-3; D gene unclear. This CDR3 is 15 amino acids long. The V gene lost 4 bases and the J gene lost 3 bases, with 15 bases spanning the gap. CDR1 is SGHDT and CDR2 is YYEEEE in the germline V gene. The CDR3 DNA is TGTGCCAGCAGCACCATACGAACGATGACAGATACGCAGTATTTT. This gives the protein CASSTIRTMTDTQYF.